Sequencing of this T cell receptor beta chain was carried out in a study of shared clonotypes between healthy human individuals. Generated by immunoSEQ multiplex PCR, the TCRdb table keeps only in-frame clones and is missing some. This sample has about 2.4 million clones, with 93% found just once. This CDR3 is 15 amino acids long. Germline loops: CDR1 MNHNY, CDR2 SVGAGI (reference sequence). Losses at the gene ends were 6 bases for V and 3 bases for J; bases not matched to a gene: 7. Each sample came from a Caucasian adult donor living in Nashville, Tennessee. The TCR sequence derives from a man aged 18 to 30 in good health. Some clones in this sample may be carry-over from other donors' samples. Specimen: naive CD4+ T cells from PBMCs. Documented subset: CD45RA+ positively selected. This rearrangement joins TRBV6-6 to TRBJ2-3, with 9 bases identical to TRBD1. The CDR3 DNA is TGTGCCAGCAGCCCGCCGGGACAGGGTACAGATACGCAGTATTTT. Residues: CASSPPGQGTDTQYF.